The rows below give T cell receptor beta chains drawn from one sample of a study of blood T cell repertoires in COVID-19. Sequenced by immunoSEQ multiplex PCR; TCRdb stores in-frame clones only, minus some. The table lists over 300,000 clones, around 90% of them singletons, with roughly 1.2% in the top ten. The material sequenced was peripheral blood. The receptors come from a man aged 35 to 55 with acute or convalescent COVID-19. Both conserved end residues are part of each CDR3. Each record gives: CDR3 DNA, CDR3 protein, V gene, clone size, J gene, D gene. The D gene is left open where the match is weak. For some rows the clone size is stated as once, few or many, or as a class when expanded; others skip it.

TGTGCCAGCAGCTTAGCTGGGAGTGACACTGAAGCTTTCTTT CASSLAGSDTEAFF TRBV11-3 NA TRBJ1-1 NA
TGTGCCAGCAGCTTAGGGCTGACAGGGTTAGTAGGGAAGACCCAGTACTTC CASSLGLTGLVGKTQYF TRBV13 NA TRBJ2-5 TRBD1
TGTGCCAGCAGCCCAGTTGCAACTAATGAAAAACTGTTTTTT CASSPVATNEKLFF TRBV5-6 NA TRBJ1-4 NA
TGTGCCAGCAGTCCCTGGGACAGGGTGGGCGAAAAACTGTTTTTT CASSPWDRVGEKLFF TRBV27 NA TRBJ1-4 TRBD1
TGTGCCAGCAGCCTCCTCCGGTCCGCAACCAATGAGCAGTTCTTC CASSLLRSATNEQFF TRBV3-1/TRBV3-2 NA TRBJ2-1 NA
TGTGCCAGCAGACCCAGGGGACAGAGCAATCAGCCCCAGCATTTT CASRPRGQSNQPQHF TRBV28 NA TRBJ1-5 TRBD1
TGTGCCAGCAGCTTCACAGGGGACCCCACTAACTATGGCTACACCTTC CASSFTGDPTNYGYTF TRBV5-5 few TRBJ1-2 TRBD1
TGCAGCGTTGGGGCAGTAGGCTACGAGCAGTACTTC CSVGAVGYEQYF TRBV29-1 NA TRBJ2-7 NA
TGTGCCAGCAGCAAAGGACAGACGAACACTGAAGCTTTCTTT CASSKGQTNTEAFF TRBV21-1 NA TRBJ1-1 NA
TGTGCCAGCAGCAATCCATCCAGGGTTAACTATGGCTACACCTTC CASSNPSRVNYGYTF TRBV5-6 NA TRBJ1-2 NA
TGTGCCAGCAGTCCCAGTCAGGGGGCAAACTACAATGAGCAGTTCTTC CASSPSQGANYNEQFF TRBV28 NA TRBJ2-1 TRBD1
TGTGCCAGCAGTTTATACCGGGACTGGCGAGGTGGCTACACCTTC CASSLYRDWRGGYTF TRBV28 NA TRBJ1-2 NA
TGTGCCAGCAGTCGGACCGGGGGGACGAAGACTGCGGATACGCAGTATTTT CASSRTGGTKTADTQYF TRBV28 NA TRBJ2-3 TRBD2
TGTGCCAGCAGTGAAGTCCGGCGGGGGCTGGGGGGCTACACCTTC CASSEVRRGLGGYTF TRBV6-1 NA TRBJ1-2 NA
TGTGCCAGCTCAGTCGTAGTGACAGGGCTTCACACTGAAGCTTTCTTT CASSVVVTGLHTEAFF TRBV18 NA TRBJ1-1 TRBD1
TGTGCCAGCGACGGGACAGGGAACAATCAGCCCCAGCATTTT CASDGTGNNQPQHF TRBV2 NA TRBJ1-5 TRBD1
TGTGCCAGCACCCCCCGGGCGGGAGTCTTGTCGGGAGATACGCAGTATTTT CASTPRAGVLSGDTQYF TRBV25-1 NA TRBJ2-3 TRBD2
TGTGCCAGCAGCTCTCTAGCGGGGGGGCGAGAGACCCAGTACTTC CASSSLAGGRETQYF TRBV3-1/TRBV3-2 NA TRBJ2-5 TRBD2
TGTGCCAGCAGTGAGACTAGCGGGAACTTCTACGAGCAGTACTTC CASSETSGNFYEQYF TRBV6-1 few TRBJ2-7 TRBD2
TGTGCCAGCAGGGAGACAGGGTTGTCAGAGACCCAGTACTTC CASRETGLSETQYF TRBV2 once TRBJ2-5 TRBD1
TGCGCCAGCAGCTTGGAACAGGGAATATCTGAAGCTTTCTTT CASSLEQGISEAFF TRBV5-1 NA TRBJ1-1 NA
TGCGCCAGCGAGCCGGACAGGGGGGAATTTAATCAGCCCCAGCATTTT CASEPDRGEFNQPQHF TRBV10-1 NA TRBJ1-5 TRBD1
TGTGCCAGCAGCTTGTACACAGGGGGCGAGACCCAGTACTTC CASSLYTGGETQYF TRBV5-4 NA TRBJ2-5 TRBD1
TGTGCCAGCGCTGGGCGGGGAAGGAACACTGAAGCTTTCTTT CASAGRGRNTEAFF TRBV5-4 NA TRBJ1-1 NA
TGTGCCAGCAGTTCCCCGGGACTAGCGGGAGTTCATAATGAGCAGTTCTTC CASSSPGLAGVHNEQFF TRBV27 once TRBJ2-1 TRBD2
TGTGCCAGCAGCTTAAGGAGGGGGGGCGCTAGCACAGATACGCAGTATTTT CASSLRRGGASTDTQYF TRBV13 once TRBJ2-3 NA
TGTGCCAGTAGTGGGCCTCCGGGACAGGGGGCACCTGAAGCTTTCTTT CASSGPPGQGAPEAFF TRBV19 NA TRBJ1-1 TRBD1
TGTGCCTGGATGGCGGCGAACGCCTACGAGCAGTACTTC CAWMAANAYEQYF TRBV30 NA TRBJ2-7 NA
TGTGCCAGTAGTACCCCGGGGGGCCTTCAGTACTTC CASSTPGGLQYF TRBV19 NA TRBJ2-4 NA
TGCGCCAGCAGCCTATCAGTATCCTACGAGCAGTACTTC CASSLSVSYEQYF TRBV4-1 NA TRBJ2-7 NA
TGTGCCTGGAGTTATGGAGGGGGCAACACTGAAGCTTTCTTT CAWSYGGGNTEAFF TRBV30 NA TRBJ1-1 TRBD1
TGTGCCAGCAGCTCAAGACTAGCGAGAGACAATGAGCAGTTCTTC CASSSRLARDNEQFF TRBV5-6 once TRBJ2-1 TRBD2
TGTGCCAGCATCTTGGGGCTAGCGGGGGGCCAAGAGACCCAGTACTTC CASILGLAGGQETQYF TRBV28 NA TRBJ2-5 TRBD2
TGCGCCAGCAGCACATCAAGGACAGGGGGCGACTATGGCTACACCTTC CASSTSRTGGDYGYTF TRBV5-1 NA TRBJ1-2 TRBD1
TGTGCCAGCAGCCCAGGGGGCCCCTCCTACAATGAGCAGTTCTTC CASSPGGPSYNEQFF TRBV5-4 NA TRBJ2-1 TRBD1
TGTGCCAGCAGCCCCGGGACTAGCGACGGGCCCGGGGAGCTGTTTTTT CASSPGTSDGPGELFF TRBV7-9 few TRBJ2-2 TRBD2
TGTGCCAGCAGCTTACTGGGCGCGGGGGGTGAGCAGTTCTTC CASSLLGAGGEQFF TRBV7-6 NA TRBJ2-1 TRBD2
TGTGCCATCAGTGAGGGGGGGATGGACTATGGCTACACCTTC CAISEGGMDYGYTF TRBV10-3 NA TRBJ1-2 NA
TGTGCCAGCAGGGAATTCGGGGGTGCCGGGGAGCTGTTTTTT CASREFGGAGELFF TRBV27 NA TRBJ2-2 NA
TGTGCCAGCACCTCCGGTAGCCGTGAAAACATTCAGTACTTC CASTSGSRENIQYF TRBV5-4 NA TRBJ2-4 NA